In its sample, the clone carrying this T cell receptor beta chain was seen once. These data belong to a study of cytomegalovirus exposure and HLA in healthy donors. Study as a whole: Some 77 million unique TCRs from HLA-typed donors were held in an early release of data.

Trimming removed 2 bases from V and 7 bases from J, with 9 bases in between. This CDR3 spans 13 amino acids. Germline V gene data show CDR1 as SNHLY and CDR2 as FYNNEI. The PCR ran on 60 Vbeta and 13 Jbeta primers. Generated by immunoSEQ multiplex PCR, the TCRdb table keeps only in-frame clones and is missing some. The sample holds 100,000 to 150,000 clones, 70% to 80% seen once. This chain joins TRBV2 and TRBJ2-1, with D possibly being TRBD2 (5 bases). The clonotype originates from a woman aged 60-75 years in good health and CMV-seronegative. The material sequenced was PBMCs. DNA of the CDR3: TGTGCCAGCAGTGAATGGCCGGGGAATGAGCAGTTCTTC. Amino acids: CASSEWPGNEQFF.